The 5 T cell receptor beta chains below come from one sample, sequenced in a study of regulatory T cells in long-lasting Graves disease. iRepertoire HTBI primers and Arm-PCR of CDR3 regions built TCR beta libraries. TCRdb reanalysed the multiplex PCR reads using MiXCR and keeps one entry per CDR3 protein. The top ten hold roughly a fifth of the sample, which has around 230,000 distinct CDR3 sequences, approximately 16% seen once. Time point defined: newly diagnosed GD, antithyroid drugs for less than 3 months. With RNA extracted from PBMCs as input, the TCR library was made. The sample here was peripheral blood mononuclear cells (PBMCs), taken at new diagnosis, from a patient treated with antithyroid drugs. These receptors were taken from a female donor with Graves disease.

This clonotype was found many times. The chain recombines TRBV28 with TRBJ2-5; D remains unclear. Germline CDR1 MDHEN, CDR2 SYDVKM. This CDR3 is 15 amino acids long. The V end lost 6 bases, the J end lost 4 bases, and 18 bases lay between the germline ends. CDR3 sequence: CASSSDGHMGETQYF. Here the CDR3 DNA reads TGTGCCAGCAGCTCGGACGGTCACATGGGAGAGACCCAGTACTTC.

The sample holds a few counts of this clonotype. The genes are TRBV14 and TRBJ2-6; no definite D call. The V gene's germline CDR1 is SGHDN and CDR2 FVKESK. The V end was cut by 6 bases, the J end by 2 bases, with 5 bases between. The CDR3 extends over 13 amino acids. The CDR3 region is CASSATGANVLTF. The CDR3 nucleotides are TGTGCCAGCAGTGCAACTGGGGCCAACGTCCTGACTTTC.

The V call is TRBV20-1, the J call TRBJ1-2; the match to TRBD1 covers 10 bases. Looked up from germline, CDR1 is DFQATT and CDR2 is SNEGSKA (reference sequence). There are 15 residues in the CDR3. After removal of 4 bases from V and 4 bases from J, the junction contained 9 bases not matched to a gene. DNA of the CDR3: TGCAGTGCTACCCCGGGACAGGGGTTCAGCTATGGCTACACCTTC. It translates to CSATPGQGFSYGYTF.

The gene calls are TRBV11-1 and TRBJ1-5; possible D gene TRBD1, 5 bases. The germline V and J ends were trimmed by 1 base and 4 bases, with 8 bases remaining between them. Germline CDR1 and CDR2: SGHAT and FQDESV (reference sequence). The CDR3 consists of 14 residues. The CDR3 sequence is CASSLGAGNQPQHF. The CDR3 coding sequence is TGTGCCAGCAGCTTAGGGGCAGGGAATCAGCCCCAGCATTTT.

A word on this clonotype: This clone may be a read error of a much larger clone one base away. The chain recombines TRBV5-6 with TRBJ2-7; D perhaps matches TRBD1 (6 bases). The CDR3 contains 13 residues. Germline V gene sequence: CDR1 SGHDT, CDR2 YYEEEE. The CDR3 sequence is CASNNRVVYGQYF. Written as DNA, the CDR3 is TGTGCCAGCAACAACAGGGTGGTCTACGGGCAGTACTTC.